The next 32 T cell receptor beta chains were all read from a single sample in a study of blood T cell repertoires in COVID-19. Method: immunoSEQ multiplex PCR; TCRdb's copy keeps in-frame clones and lacks some. The sample includes just under 150,000 clones, approximately 87% seen only once; the top ten take approximately 35%. The sequencing sample was made of peripheral blood. Receptors were obtained from a man in his forties or fifties who had recovered from COVID-19.

V gene TRBV6-1 combines with J gene TRBJ2-7, with TRBD1 identical over 8 bases. Germline CDR1 reads MNHNS; CDR2 reads SASEGT. The CDR3 has 17 residues. V shed 0 bases, J shed 2 bases, and the junction held 9 bases outside the gene matches. In nucleotides, the CDR3 is TGTGCCAGCAGTGAAGCGCTTCCAGGACAGGGACCCTACGAGCAGTACTTC. It is translated as CASSEALPGQGPYEQYF.

The V call is TRBV4-1, the J call TRBJ2-7; 11 bases align to TRBD2. Germline-derived CDR1 and CDR2 are MGHRA and YSYEKL. The CDR3 covers 15 residues. V dropped 1 base and J dropped 3; count of bases not matched to a gene: 2. This CDR3 reads CASSQVGTSGYEQYF. As DNA, the CDR3 is TGCGCCAGCAGCCAAGTTGGGACTAGCGGCTACGAGCAGTACTTC.

The chain carries TRBV9 and TRBJ2-7; TRBD2 might be the D (7 bases). The CDR3 consists of 14 residues. Germline V CDR1 and CDR2: SGDLS, YYNGEE. V lost 4 bases and J 4 bases, leaving 15 bases between the germline ends. The CDR3 protein is CASSLTGGPYEQYF. In DNA form, the CDR3 reads TGTGCCAGCAGCCTCACGGGGGGCCCGTACGAGCAGTACTTC.

The J gene is TRBJ1-2, the V gene TRBV5-5; possible D gene TRBD1, 6 bases. Between the trimmed V and J ends, which lost 0 bases and 6 bases, there was a span of 9 bases. The CDR3 is 13 residues long. Germline V gives CDR1 SGHKS, CDR2 YYEKEE (reference sequence). CDR3 sequence reads: CASSLVQGNGYTF. The CDR3 DNA reads TGTGCCAGCAGCTTGGTACAGGGCAATGGCTACACCTTC.

The chain uses TRBV7-2 and TRBJ1-1; the D is unclear. CDR1 SGHTA and CDR2 FQGNSA come from the germline V gene. The CDR3 extends over 16 amino acids. Between the trimmed V and J ends, which lost 1 base and 0 bases, there was a span of 12 bases. CDR3 amino acids: CASSLVPGLLNTEAFF. The DNA for the CDR3 is TGTGCCAGCAGCTTAGTCCCGGGATTACTGAACACTGAAGCTTTCTTT.

V is TRBV30 and J is TRBJ1-3; possibly TRBD1 for D (5 bases). Germline loops: CDR1 GTSNPN, CDR2 SVGIG (reference sequence). The V end was cut by 4 bases, the J end by 2 bases, with 9 bases between. The CDR3 sequence is 13 residues long. CDR3 residues: CAWTGMAGNTIYF. DNA of the CDR3: TGTGCCTGGACAGGGATGGCTGGAAACACCATATATTTT.

The chain carries TRBV7-2 and TRBJ2-5; 11 nucleotides agree with TRBD2. The CDR3 has 18 residues. Germline CDR1 is SGHTA and CDR2 is FQGNSA. The V and J ends lost 0 bases and 0 bases, in that order; junction bases with no gene match: 6. This chain's CDR3 is CASSLALAGGLYQETQYF. CDR3 nucleotide sequence: TGTGCCAGCAGCTTAGCGCTAGCGGGGGGCCTGTACCAAGAGACCCAGTACTTC. The full variable domain, rest sourced from reference TRBV7-2 and TRBJ2-5, is GAGVSQSPSNKVTEKGKDVELRCDPISGHTALYWYRQSLGQGLEFLIYFQGNSAPDKSGLPSDRFSAERTGGSVSTLTIQRTQQEDSAVYLCASSLALAGGLYQETQYFGPGTRLLVL.

This chain uses TRBV6-5 with TRBJ1-5, with 7 nucleotides matching TRBD1. Per the germline V gene, CDR1 is MNHEY and CDR2 is SVGAGI. The CDR3 loop spans 15 amino acids. With 5 bases clipped from V and 2 bases from J, the junction kept 6 bases outside the gene matches. The CDR3 region has the DNA TGTGCCAGCAGTCGCCGACAGGGCGGCAATCAGCCCCAGCATTTT. Amino acid sequence: CASSRRQGGNQPQHF.

The chain is built from TRBV11-3 and TRBJ1-4, with TRBD1 identical over 10 bases. J lost 5 bases, V lost 5 bases, and 5 bases had no gene match. This CDR3 has 15 amino acids. CDR1 is SGHNT, CDR2 YENEEA, per germline. DNA of the CDR3: TGTGCCAGCAGCCCACCGGGACAGGGGAATGAAAAACTGTTTTTT. Translated: CASSPPGQGNEKLFF.

This clone showed up just once. The J gene is TRBJ2-2, the V gene TRBV5-4, with 8 bases identical to TRBD1. Germline-derived CDR1 and CDR2 are SGHNT and YYREEE (reference sequence). With V trimmed by 4 bases and J by 4 bases, 6 bases remained unmatched. The CDR3 consists of 15 residues. CDR3 DNA: TGTGCCAGCAGCCCTGACAGGGGTTTCACCGGGGAGCTGTTTTTT. Its protein is CASSPDRGFTGELFF.

This clone has a single count. The chain couples TRBV27 to TRBJ1-1; D unclear. Trimming pared 0 bases from V and 1 base from J, leaving 3 bases between. CDR3 length: 13 residues. The germline V gene has CDR1 MNHEY and CDR2 SMNVEV (reference sequence). The CDR3 region has the DNA TGTGCCAGCAGTTTATCTCGGAACACTGAAGCTTTCTTT. This gives the protein CASSLSRNTEAFF.

V gene TRBV5-4 combines with J gene TRBJ2-3; D unresolved. CDR3 size: 12 residues. The ends were cut back, 3 bases at V and 6 bases at J, with 8 bases in the middle. Per germline, CDR1 SGHNT and CDR2 YYREEE (reference sequence). The DNA of the CDR3 is TGTGCCAGCAGCTCCGATCGGGATACGCAGTATTTT. Protein: CASSSDRDTQYF.

The chain employs TRBV5-6 and TRBJ1-4; tentatively, D is TRBD1 (5 bases). The germline gives CDR1 SGHDT, CDR2 YYEEEE. The CDR3 is made up of 14 amino acids. Trimming took 0 bases from V and 8 from J, leaving 11 bases between them. In DNA, the CDR3 is TGTGCCAGCAGCTTGGCATCAGGGAGGGAAAAACTGTTTTTT. Encoded protein: CASSLASGREKLFF. The full variable domain, in which reference TRBV5-6 and TRBJ1-4 provide the parts outside the CDR3, is DAGVTQSPTHLIKTRGQQVTLRCSPKSGHDTVSWYQQALGQGPQFIFQYYEEEERQRGNFPDRFSGHQFPNYSSELNVNALLLGDSALYLCASSLASGREKLFFGSGTQLSVL.

The rearrangement links TRBV7-9 to TRBJ2-3, with D unclear. The ends were cut back, 5 bases at V and 8 bases at J, with 20 bases in the middle. Germline CDR1 and CDR2: SEHNR and FQNEAQ (reference sequence). The CDR3 has 15 residues. DNA for the CDR3: TGTGCCAGCAGCCCCCGGAAAGACTCACCCCCTACGCAGTATTTT. It codes for CASSPRKDSPPTQYF.

This chain connects TRBV2 to TRBJ2-2, with D possibly TRBD1 on 5 matching bases. V was pared by 5 bases and J by 3 bases, with 22 bases between. Germline CDR1 SNHLY, CDR2 FYNNEI. The CDR3 loop spans 18 amino acids. CDR3 in amino acids: CASSYDSALIRDTGELFF. For the CDR3, the DNA is TGTGCCAGCAGTTATGACAGTGCCCTGATTCGGGACACCGGGGAGCTGTTTTTT.

The rearrangement links TRBV7-7 to TRBJ2-7; 7 nucleotides align to TRBD2. The CDR3 is 15 residues long. The germline CDR1 and CDR2 sequences are SSHAT and FNYEAQ (reference sequence). Germline trimming cut 5 bases from V and 4 bases from J; bases unmatched to any gene: 11. This CDR3 is CASSPAGGGAYEQYF. CDR3 DNA: TGTGCCAGCAGCCCGGCAGGCGGGGGAGCGTACGAGCAGTACTTC.

The rearrangement links TRBV4-1 to TRBJ2-5; possible D gene TRBD1, 5 bases. Germline V gives CDR1 MGHRA, CDR2 YSYEKL. Trimming took off 1 base at V and 0 bases at J, with 15 bases between the two ends. This CDR3 comprises 17 residues. The CDR3 spells CASSQVGPPLYQETQYF. The CDR3 coding sequence is TGCGCCAGCAGCCAAGTGGGGCCTCCATTGTACCAAGAGACCCAGTACTTC.

This clone has only a few counts. The chain carries TRBV7-9 and TRBJ1-3; TRBD1 aligns across 9 bases. CDR1 is SEHNR, CDR2 FQNEAQ, per germline (reference sequence). The CDR3 is made up of 15 amino acids. Losses at the gene ends were 5 bases for V and 3 bases for J; bases not matched to a gene: 5. The CDR3 region is CASSAGQGYGNTIYF. The CDR3 DNA follows: TGTGCCAGCAGCGCGGGACAGGGCTATGGAAACACCATATATTTT.

The rearrangement uses TRBV6-1 and TRBJ2-5; weak D call: TRBD1 (6 bases). The germline V gene encodes CDR1 MNHNS and CDR2 SASEGT. V gave up 3 bases and J gave up 2 bases, with 19 bases separating them. This CDR3 has 17 amino acids. CDR3 in DNA: TGTGCCAGCAGTGACAGGCTAATGGACAGACTTCAAGAGACCCAGTACTTC. Protein: CASSDRLMDRLQETQYF.

The rearrangement uses TRBV19 and TRBJ2-5; 7 bases are shared with TRBD2. V lost 0 bases to trimming and J lost 5 bases; unmatched junction nucleotides: 9. CDR1 and CDR2 (germline): LNHDA, SQIVND (reference sequence). The CDR3 is made up of 16 amino acids. As DNA, the CDR3 is TGTGCCAGTAGTATAGATCACGGATACGGGGGGGAGACCCAGTACTTC. Protein product: CASSIDHGYGGETQYF.

The V and J genes are TRBV5-1 and TRBJ2-2, with 9 bases identical to TRBD1. Germline values: CDR1 SGHRS, CDR2 YFSETQ. V was clipped by 6 bases and J by 5 bases; unmatched bases: 5. The CDR3 is 14 residues long. The CDR3 reads CASTYRGRTGELFF. CDR3 nucleotide sequence: TGCGCCAGCACTTACAGGGGGCGAACCGGGGAGCTGTTTTTT.

This sequence joins TRBV2 and TRBJ2-5, with TRBD2 matching over 9 bases. The junction had 0 bases not matched to a gene; V was cut back by 6 bases and J by 1 base. Germline V gives CDR1 SNHLY, CDR2 FYNNEI. This CDR3 spans 13 amino acids. CDR3 sequence reads: CASRLAGQETQYF. CDR3 sequence (DNA): TGTGCCAGCAGACTAGCGGGCCAAGAGACCCAGTACTTC.

The chain combines TRBV6-5 with TRBJ1-5, with D tentatively TRBD1 (5 bases). V lost 0 bases to trimming and J lost 4 bases, with 10 bases between them. The CDR3 sequence is 15 residues long. Germline CDR1 is MNHEY and CDR2 is SVGAGI. The CDR3 region has the DNA TGTGCCAGCAGTTACTCAAGGACACCAAATCAGCCCCAGCATTTT. Translation: CASSYSRTPNQPQHF.

V is TRBV2 and J is TRBJ1-2; weak D call: TRBD1 (5 bases). The CDR3 is 14 residues long. CDR1 and CDR2 from the germline V gene are SNHLY and FYNNEI. Trimming removed 4 bases at V and 5 bases at J, with 14 bases between. The CDR3 DNA reads as TGTGCCAGCAGTGTTCAGGGTTTAGGGTATGGCTACACCTTC. It is translated as CASSVQGLGYGYTF.

The V call is TRBV2, the J call TRBJ2-1; the D is unclear. The CDR3 length is 15 residues. CDR1 is SNHLY, CDR2 FYNNEI, per germline. Trimming took off 5 bases at V and 0 bases at J, with 11 bases between the two ends. The CDR3 loop reads CASSTTESSYNEQFF. CDR3 DNA sequence: TGTGCCAGCAGTACCACAGAGAGCTCCTACAATGAGCAGTTCTTC.

This clone was detected a few times. The chain employs TRBV5-5 and TRBJ1-2; 8 bases line up with TRBD1. The CDR3 extends over 12 amino acids. V shed 5 bases and J 9 bases; nucleotides not matched to a gene: 6. Germline loops: CDR1 SGHKS, CDR2 YYEKEE (reference sequence). The CDR3 DNA reads as TGTGCCAGCAGAAATGGACAGGGAAGCTACACCTTC. The encoded protein is CASRNGQGSYTF.

This clone was seen a handful of times. This chain links TRBV11-2 with TRBJ2-7; D possibly corresponds to TRBD1 (5 bases). Germline CDR1 and CDR2: SGHAT and FQNNGV. V dropped 8 bases and J dropped 6 bases, with 14 bases sitting between them. The CDR3 is made up of 12 amino acids. CDR3 nucleotide sequence: TGTGCCAGCGGGCAGGGTCTAACCGAGCAGTACTTC. Protein: CASGQGLTEQYF.

The rearrangement uses TRBV1 and TRBJ2-6; the table's D call of TRBD1 was not tested on the DNA. TRBV1 is described as a pseudogene. There are 18 residues in the CDR3. This chain's CDR3 is CTSSSAGGGYSGANVLTF. The CDR3 DNA follows: TGCACCAGCAGCTCGGCAGGGGGCGGTTACTCTGGGGCCAACGTCCTGACTTTC.

V gene TRBV12-3 or TRBV12-4 combines with J gene TRBJ1-1; D unclear. V lost 3 bases and J lost 5, with 10 bases in between. The CDR3 contains 13 residues. The CDR3 protein is CASSFQQKTEAFF. The DNA for the CDR3 is TGTGCCAGCAGTTTCCAACAGAAGACTGAAGCTTTCTTT.

This chain joins TRBV5-4 and TRBJ2-2; tentative D call: TRBD2 (6 bases). The germline CDR1 and CDR2 sequences are SGHNT and YYREEE (reference sequence). Trimming pared 6 bases from V and 3 bases from J, leaving 15 bases between. This CDR3 region has 15 residues. The CDR3 sequence is CASTEISGDTGELFF. The CDR3 nucleotides are TGTGCCAGCACCGAAATATCGGGGGACACCGGGGAGCTGTTTTTT.

This rearrangement joins TRBV10-3 to TRBJ2-7; D perhaps matches TRBD1 (6 bases). This CDR3 is built from 15 residues. Germline V lookup: CDR1 ENHRY, CDR2 SYGVKD. The germline V and J ends were trimmed by 6 bases and 0 bases, with 15 bases remaining between them. The CDR3: CAIRLDRSSSYEQYF. In DNA, the CDR3 is TGTGCCATCAGATTAGACAGGAGTAGCTCCTACGAGCAGTACTTC.

This clone was counted a single time. This chain joins TRBV5-1 and TRBJ2-5, with 7 nucleotides matching TRBD2. Germline assignment: CDR1 SGHRS and CDR2 YFSETQ. The CDR3 consists of 14 residues. Losses at the gene ends were 0 bases for V and 1 base for J; bases not matched to a gene: 0. CDR3 sequence: CASSLGTSQETQYF. CDR3 sequence (DNA): TGCGCCAGCAGCTTGGGGACTAGCCAAGAGACCCAGTACTTC.